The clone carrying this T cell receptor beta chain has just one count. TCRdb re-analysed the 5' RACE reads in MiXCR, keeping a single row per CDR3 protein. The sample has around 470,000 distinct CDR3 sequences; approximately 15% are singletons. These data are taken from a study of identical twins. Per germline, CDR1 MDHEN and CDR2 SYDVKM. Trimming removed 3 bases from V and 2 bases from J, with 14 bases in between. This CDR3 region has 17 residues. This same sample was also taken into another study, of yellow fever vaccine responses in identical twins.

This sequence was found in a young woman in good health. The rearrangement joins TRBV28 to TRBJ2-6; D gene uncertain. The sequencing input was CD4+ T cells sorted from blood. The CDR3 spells CASSLPAQGAGANVLTF. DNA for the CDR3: TGTGCCAGCAGTTTGCCAGCGCAAGGCGCTGGGGCCAACGTCCTGACTTTC. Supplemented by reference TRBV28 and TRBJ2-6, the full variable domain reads DVKVTQSSRYLVKRTGEKVFLECVQDMDHENMFWYRQDPGLGLRLIYFSYDVKMKEKGDIPEGYSVSREKKERFSLILESASTNQTSMYLCASSLPAQGAGANVLTFGAGSRLTVL.